This entry lists 22 T cell receptor beta chains sequenced from one sample in a study of PD-1 blockade in classical Hodgkin lymphoma. Data came from immunoSEQ multiplex PCR; TCRdb stores just in-frame clones and leaves some out. The data contain roughly 19,000 clones, 88% of them singletons. Time point indicated: cycle 4 day 1 (C4D1), after more than five weeks of nivolumab. All patients relapsed after autologous stem cell transplantation, and brentuximab vedotin exposure varied. PBMCs were thawed, and CD8+ T cells were then isolated from them by magnetic negative selection. This specimen was CD8+ T cells from blood, taken before the fourth cycle of nivolumab. The receptors were sampled from a human donor with classical Hodgkin lymphoma.

This chain connects TRBV10-2 to TRBJ2-7; a weak D match, TRBD2 (7 bases). Germline V gives CDR1 WSHSY, CDR2 SAAADI. The CDR3 runs 13 residues. The germline V and J ends were trimmed by 8 bases and 6 bases, with 17 bases remaining between them. For the CDR3, the DNA is TGCGCCAGCCTCGGGGGGCTACACGCCGAGCAGTACTTC. This gives the protein CASLGGLHAEQYF.

V usage is TRBV27 and J usage is TRBJ1-3; D is uncertain. Looked up from germline, CDR1 is MNHEY and CDR2 is SMNVEV (reference sequence). The CDR3 sequence is 13 residues long. Deletions cut 7 bases from V and 4 bases from J, with 11 bases between. CDR3 loop: CASIGRPGNTIYF. DNA for the CDR3: TGTGCCAGCATCGGAAGGCCCGGAAACACCATATATTTT.

This rearrangement joins TRBV30 to TRBJ1-4; D ambiguous. V was shortened by 5 bases and J by 0 bases, with 19 bases between the two germline ends. There are 17 residues in the CDR3. Germline V gene data show CDR1 as GTSNPN and CDR2 as SVGIG (reference sequence). The CDR3, as DNA: TGTGCCTGGTCAGCGGCAGAAGTGCCTGCAACTAATGAAAAACTGTTTTTT. Translating it yields CAWSAAEVPATNEKLFF.

The gene calls are TRBV7-9 and TRBJ2-3, with TRBD1 identical over 7 bases. In germline, CDR1 is SEHNR, CDR2 FQNEAQ (reference sequence). Unmatched junction bases numbered 6, after V lost 0 bases and J lost 6 bases. The CDR3 has 15 amino acids. CDR3 bases: TGTGCCAGCAGCTTAGCACAGGGGAGAAGGGATACGCAGTATTTT. Translation: CASSLAQGRRDTQYF.

The chain recombines TRBV25-1 with TRBJ1-1, with 10 positions matching TRBD1. CDR1 MGHDK and CDR2 SYGVNS come from the germline V gene. This CDR3 comprises 14 residues. Trimming at V came to 4 bases and at J to 4 bases, leaving 3 bases not matched to a gene. In nucleotides, the CDR3 is TGTGCCAGCAGTGGGACAGGGGGAATCACTGAAGCTTTCTTT. This encodes CASSGTGGITEAFF.

This rearrangement joins TRBV5-1 to TRBJ2-7, with D hard to call. CDR1 and CDR2 from the germline V gene are SGHRS and YFSETQ. Trimming took 6 bases from V and 4 from J, leaving 11 bases between them. The CDR3 has 12 amino acids. As DNA, the CDR3 is TGCGCCAGCACGAACTCGAATTACGAGCAGTACTTC. It is translated as CASTNSNYEQYF. The variable domain in full, with the rest retrieved from reference TRBV5-1 and TRBJ2-7, is KAGVTQTPRYLIKTRGQQVTLSCSPISGHRSVSWYQQTPGQGLQFLFEYFSETQRNKGNFPGRFSGRQFSNSRSEMNVSTLELGDSALYLCASTNSNYEQYFGPGTRLTVT.

The CDR3 is CASSHTSGNTGELFF. DNA for the CDR3: TGTGCCAGCAGCCACACCTCAGGGAACACCGGGGAGCTGTTTTTT. The rearrangement joins TRBV7-9 to TRBJ2-2; D call uncertain. Trimming took 5 bases from V and 1 from J, leaving 11 bases between them. CDR1 is SEHNR and CDR2 is FQNEAQ in the germline V gene (reference sequence). The CDR3 runs 15 residues. The whole variable domain, filled in from reference TRBV7-9 and TRBJ2-2, reads DTGVSQNPRHKITKRGQNVTFRCDPISEHNRLYWYRQTLGQGPEFLTYFQNEAQLEKSRLLSDRFSAERPKGSFSTLEIQRTEQGDSAMYLCASSHTSGNTGELFFGEGSRLTVL.

V gene TRBV27 combines with J gene TRBJ1-3; 7 nucleotides align to TRBD1. CDR3 length equals 15 residues. Germline CDR1 is MNHEY and CDR2 is SMNVEV (reference sequence). The V and J ends lost 4 bases and 1 base, in that order; junction bases with no gene match: 4. The DNA of the CDR3 is TGTGCCAGCAGTTCATACAGGGGATCTGGAAACACCATATATTTT. It encodes CASSSYRGSGNTIYF.

The genes are TRBV27 and TRBJ2-2; the D gene is possibly TRBD1 (6 bases). This CDR3 has 13 residues. Trimming took off 6 bases at V and 4 bases at J, with 9 bases between the two ends. Germline V gene data show CDR1 as MNHEY and CDR2 as SMNVEV (reference sequence). CDR3 residues: CASREDSTGELFF. CDR3 coding DNA: TGTGCCAGCAGAGAGGACAGCACCGGGGAGCTGTTTTTT.

The chain has TRBV27 and TRBJ2-7, with TRBD2 as a possible D gene (7 bases). V was pared by 4 bases and J by 4 bases, with 11 bases between. The length of the CDR3 is 13 residues. Germline V gene lookup returns CDR1 MNHEY and CDR2 SMNVEV (reference sequence). CDR3 bases: TGTGCCAGCAGTTGGGGGGGGCCGTACGAGCAGTACTTC. The encoded protein is CASSWGGPYEQYF.

The chain employs TRBV9 and TRBJ2-7, with 10 bases that match TRBD2. The germline V gene encodes CDR1 SGDLS and CDR2 YYNGEE. The V and J ends lost 3 bases and 5 bases, in that order; junction bases with no gene match: 11. CDR3 length: 16 amino acids. CDR3 DNA sequence: TGTGCCAGCAGCGGCGCCCTAGCGGGGGTTTTAGACGAGCAGTACTTC. Translating gives CASSGALAGVLDEQYF.

The DNA for the CDR3 is TGTGCCAGCAGTTCGCTTTGGGGTACGGGCGAGCAGTACTTC. It codes for CASSSLWGTGEQYF. The chain joins TRBV28 to TRBJ2-7; D unclear. This CDR3 contains 14 residues. Between the trimmed V and J ends, which lost 4 bases and 6 bases, there was a span of 16 bases. Germline assignment: CDR1 MDHEN and CDR2 SYDVKM.

The chain carries TRBV13 and TRBJ2-1, with TRBD2 as a possible D gene (5 bases). This CDR3 is built from 15 residues. CDR1 and CDR2 (germline): PRHDT, FYEKMQ (reference sequence). V lost 5 bases, J lost 0 bases, and 11 bases lay in between. CDR3: CASSGGGPSYNEQFF. In nucleotides, the CDR3 is TGTGCCAGCAGCGGAGGTGGTCCCTCCTACAATGAGCAGTTCTTC.

The chain joins TRBV7-9 to TRBJ1-2; D is unresolved. CDR1 is SEHNR and CDR2 is FQNEAQ in the germline V gene (reference sequence). V gave up 5 bases and J gave up 2 bases, with 9 bases separating them. This CDR3 comprises 13 residues. The CDR3 DNA reads as TGTGCCAGCAGCGCAAATGGGAACTATGGCTACACCTTC. Encoded protein: CASSANGNYGYTF. The whole variable domain, filled in from reference TRBV7-9 and TRBJ1-2, reads DTGVSQNPRHKITKRGQNVTFRCDPISEHNRLYWYRQTLGQGPEFLTYFQNEAQLEKSRLLSDRFSAERPKGSFSTLEIQRTEQGDSAMYLCASSANGNYGYTFGSGTRLTVV.

CDR3 loop: CASSSFTSGRSDTQYF. Here the CDR3 DNA reads TGTGCCAGCAGTTCCTTCACTAGCGGGAGATCAGATACGCAGTATTTT. The V and J genes are TRBV28 and TRBJ2-3, with 11 bases aligning to TRBD2. J lost 4 bases, V lost 4 bases, and 7 bases had no gene match. The CDR3 runs 16 residues. Looked up from germline, CDR1 is MDHEN and CDR2 is SYDVKM.

As DNA, the CDR3 is TGTGCCAGCAGTGAATCGGATGAAAACATTCAGTACTTC. Its protein is CASSESDENIQYF. The V and J genes are TRBV25-1 and TRBJ2-4, with D uncertain. There are 13 residues in the CDR3. The V gene's germline CDR1 is MGHDK and CDR2 SYGVNS. V shed 1 base and J shed 5 bases, with 6 bases lying between them.

This chain joins TRBV2 and TRBJ2-7; D not certain. Germline CDR1 SNHLY, CDR2 FYNNEI. V lost 7 bases and J lost 4, with 26 bases in between. The CDR3 spans 17 residues. The CDR3 sequence is CASMRPGVPGELYEQYF. In DNA, the CDR3 is TGTGCCAGCATGAGGCCGGGCGTACCCGGCGAACTATACGAGCAGTACTTC.

The table lists this clone with a count of one. As the CDR3 is not closed by the conserved phenylalanine or tryptophan, this likely results from a read error. No DNA is shown, since the ends of the CDR3 on it are uncertain; the CDR3 is the one TCRdb lists. The genes are TRBV28 and TRBJ2-7. With termini counted, the CDR3 has 8 amino acids. Per the germline V gene, CDR1 is MDHEN and CDR2 is SYDVKM. The CDR3 loop is CASSFLIP.

This clone was seen once. The chain couples TRBV27 to TRBJ2-7; D is unresolved. Between the trimmed V and J ends, which lost 0 bases and 5 bases, there was a span of 11 bases. The CDR3 is made up of 14 amino acids. The germline V gene has CDR1 MNHEY and CDR2 SMNVEV (reference sequence). The CDR3 loop is CASSLSQVGNEQYF. In DNA, the CDR3 is TGTGCCAGCAGTTTATCCCAGGTAGGGAACGAGCAGTACTTC.

The rearrangement links TRBV9 to TRBJ2-2, with D possibly called TRBD1 or TRBD2 (5 bases each). V dropped 0 bases and J dropped 2 bases, with 11 bases sitting between them. This CDR3 contains 16 residues. Germline CDR1 is SGDLS and CDR2 is YYNGEE. The DNA for the CDR3 is TGTGCCAGCAGCGTAGAGTGGGACGGAAACACCGGGGAGCTGTTTTTT. Protein product: CASSVEWDGNTGELFF.

The sample holds a few counts of this clone. The chain employs TRBV27 and TRBJ1-2; the match to TRBD1 covers 8 bases. V gave up 6 bases and J gave up 7 bases; unmatched junction bases: 4. Looked up from germline, CDR1 is MNHEY and CDR2 is SMNVEV (reference sequence). This CDR3 has 12 amino acids. The CDR3 spells CASSPDRAGYTF. In DNA form, the CDR3 reads TGTGCCAGCAGCCCGGACAGGGCTGGCTACACCTTC.

The chain joins TRBV6-1 to TRBJ1-1; the match to TRBD1 covers 8 bases. V shed 4 bases, J shed 2 bases, and the junction held 12 bases outside the gene matches. Per germline, CDR1 MNHNS and CDR2 SASEGT. The CDR3 length is 17 residues. The CDR3: CASSGPGTGSRNTEAFF. The CDR3 bases are TGTGCCAGCAGTGGCCCTGGGACAGGTAGCCGTAACACTGAAGCTTTCTTT.